This T cell receptor beta chain emerged from a study of blood T cell repertoires in COVID-19. In terms of age and location, participants ranged from roughly 18 to 100 years and lived in about 25 US areas. Cohorts were based on clinical histories the participants reported. Within the 2 weeks before study entry, each person in the exposed group met a COVID-19 case. Study processing details: The assay estimated nucleated cells by amplifying reference gene primers. Only in-frame clones appear in the TCRdb table, and some are missing; sequencing was by immunoSEQ multiplex PCR. V and J calls and clone size are given by that table; D and trimming were obtained from the DNA. The sample yields about 250,000 clones, approximately 88% seen once. This CDR3 has 14 amino acids. The germline gives CDR1 SGHTA, CDR2 FQGNSA. V lost 1 base and J lost 6; bases outside the gene matches: 0.

The receptor was derived from a woman in her thirties or forties who had been exposed to COVID-19. Sample: PBMCs or T cells enriched from blood (not recorded which). The J gene is TRBJ2-3, the V gene TRBV7-2; 11 bases match TRBD2. DNA of the CDR3: TGTGCCAGCAGCTTAGTAGCGGGGGGGGATACGCAGTATTTT. Its protein is CASSLVAGGDTQYF.